The entry below describes one TCR beta chain. Its cognate antigen has yet to be identified. No base-level quality is on record; no much larger clone is a single base apart. This entry comes from a study of vaccination effects on CD4 cells after COVID-19 (dated by TCRdb to between 2021 and 2023). Regarding the research as a whole: Participants received two doses of either the BNT162b2 or the mRNA-1273 mRNA SARS-CoV-2 vaccine. SARS-CoV-2 spike-specific CD4+ TCR repertoires were compared before and after mRNA vaccination in COVID-19 convalescent patients and in infection-naive vaccine recipients. A total of 10 COVID-19 convalescent patients and several SARS-CoV-2-naive healthy vaccine recipients were included in the full study. The Oncomine TCR Beta short-read assay on an Illumina iSeq 100 was used to sequence cultures from other donors in the study. The paper's findings and limits, for the study overall: In healthy vaccine recipients, vaccine-induced clones were almost all SARS-CoV-2 mono-reactive, with only 1 of 255 being cross-reactive with common cold coronaviruses. Only a small number of convalescent patients were included, and no early post-infection timepoints were available, which limited the study. At late post-vaccination timepoints, both infection-induced and vaccine-induced clones showed marked clonal contraction, consistent with waning T cell responses.

The CDR3 contains 14 residues, cysteine and phenylalanine counted. Of all the DNA, just the CDR3 is kept, 42 bases in frame from base 1. CDR1 SGHDN and CDR2 FVKESK are derived from the germline V gene. Trimming takes 0 bases from V and 9 bases from J, and the germline ends sit 12 bases apart. To identify antigen-specific CD4+ T cell clonotypes by their expansion, the ViraFEST assay first stimulated PBMC with viral peptide pools and then applied TCR sequencing. After around eleven days of culture, CD4+ T cells were isolated with the EasySep CD4+ T cell isolation kit. The absence of prior SARS-CoV-2 infection in healthy vaccine recipients was confirmed by negative nucleocapsid antibodies before and after vaccination. Each well held roughly 2.2 million PBMC cultured in IMDM containing approximately 5.3% human AB serum, 8.5 to 10 IU/ml IL-2 and gentamicin, along with roughly 10 ug/ml peptides. Half of the culture medium was replaced with fresh IL-2-containing medium on days 3 and 7. Unless noted otherwise, every peptide stimulation condition was cultured in triplicate wells. Using Ficoll-Paque Plus gradient centrifugation, PBMC were separated from whole blood and then either used fresh or cryopreserved at -140C. Overlapping peptide pools spanned the spike proteins of SARS-CoV-2 and the common cold coronaviruses HCoV-NL63, HCoV-OC43 and HCoV-229E. The QIAamp micro DNA kit was used to extract genomic DNA from the cultured CD4+ T cells.

Library construction relied on the immunoSEQ multiplex PCR assay. DNA from the cultured and isolated CD4+ T cells underwent TCR beta CDR3 sequencing. Under the source paper's analysis protocol: Non-productive TCR sequences were removed, reads were trimmed to the CDR3 region, and CDR3s of at least 7 amino acids were retained. Antigen-specific clonotypes were identified using the MANAFEST web app by comparison of expansion in peptide wells against reference cultures. To be called positive, a clone needed expansion at FDR<0.05 compared with the reference and with all other wells, an odds ratio greater than 5, and a frequency greater than 0.1% in two replicate wells. Cross-reactive clonotypes were defined as significantly expanded in SARS-CoV-2 spike wells and in at least one common cold coronavirus spike condition. Using the stringdist R package, CDR3 similarity was measured by Levenshtein distance, and unrooted trees were constructed with ape in R 3.6.1. TCRdb took over this immuneACCESS table, retaining in-frame rearrangements with V and J assigned. Such tables are incomplete; in checked studies, under half of the missing clones stem from an unresolved V gene, and the remainder is unexplained. That table gives V, J and clone size, and the DNA gave D and trimming. A total of 25,000 to 35,000 clones appear in this sample, around 72% of them only once. The ten largest clones take up 30% of the sample.

The source of this sequence is a human donor who received a COVID-19 vaccine. The sequences come from CD4+ T cells from PBMCs cultured with SARS-CoV-2 spike peptides, collected before COVID-19 vaccination. The cell subset or site label corresponds to: SARS-CoV-2 spike overlapping peptide pool stimulation. The rearranged segments are TRBV14 and TRBJ1-3; matching of 5 bases hints at TRBD1 as the D gene. The CDR3 region: CASSQDPLGGTIYF. The DNA sequence reads TGTGCCAGCAGCCAAGACCCCCTCGGGGGCACCATATATTTT. Joined to the reference TRBV14 and TRBJ1-3 proteins, this CDR3 gives the full variable domain: EAGVTQFPSHSVIEKGQTVTLRCDPISGHDNLYWYRRVMGKEIKFLLHFVKESKQDESGMPNNRFLAERTGGTYSTLKVQPAELEDSGVYFCASSQDPLGGTIYFGEGSWLTVV.